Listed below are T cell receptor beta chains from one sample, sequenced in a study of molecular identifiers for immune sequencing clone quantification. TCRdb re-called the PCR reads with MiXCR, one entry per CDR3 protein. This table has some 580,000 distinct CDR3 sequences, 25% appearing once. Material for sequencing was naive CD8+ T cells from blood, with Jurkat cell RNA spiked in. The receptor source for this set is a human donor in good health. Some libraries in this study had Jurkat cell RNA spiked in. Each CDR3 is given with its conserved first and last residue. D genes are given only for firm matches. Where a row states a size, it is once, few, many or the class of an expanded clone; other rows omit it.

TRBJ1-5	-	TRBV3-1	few	CASSQGYAGYSNQPQHF	TGTGCCAGCAGCCAAGGGTATGCGGGGTATAGCAATCAGCCCCAGCATTTT
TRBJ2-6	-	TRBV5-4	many	CASRIQGSGANVLTF	TGTGCCAGCAGGATACAGGGATCTGGGGCCAACGTCCTGACTTTC
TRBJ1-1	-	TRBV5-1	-	CASQGPMNTEAFF	TGCGCCAGCCAGGGGCCCATGAACACTGAAGCTTTCTTT
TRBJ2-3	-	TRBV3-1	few	CASSQVSLPSTDTQYF	TGTGCCAGCAGCCAAGTTTCCCTTCCTAGCACAGATACGCAGTATTTT
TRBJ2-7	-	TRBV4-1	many	CASSQGGGWGNEQYF	TGCGCCAGCAGCCAAGGCGGAGGATGGGGGAACGAGCAGTACTTC
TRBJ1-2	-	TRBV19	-	CASSIGVRGYTF	TGTGCCAGTAGTATAGGTGTTCGTGGCTACACCTTC
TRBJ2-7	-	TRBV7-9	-	CASSNPGNPYEQYF	TGTGCCAGCAGCAACCCGGGAAACCCCTACGAGCAGTACTTC
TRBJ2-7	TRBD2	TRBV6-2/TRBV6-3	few	CASRTGLADEQYF	TGTGCCAGCAGAACTGGACTAGCGGACGAGCAGTACTTC
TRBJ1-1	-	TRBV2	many	CASSEVSRGNTEAFF	TGTGCCAGCAGTGAAGTTAGCAGGGGGAACACTGAAGCTTTCTTT
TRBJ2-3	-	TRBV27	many	CASSLHLGTIHF	TGTGCCAGCAGTTTACATTTAGGGACAATCCATTTT
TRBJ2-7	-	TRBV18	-	CASSPSAAASYEQYF	TGTGCCAGCTCACCTTCAGCGGCGGCCTCCTACGAGCAGTACTTC
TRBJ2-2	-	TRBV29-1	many	CSAETRNTGELFF	TGCAGCGCCGAGACACGGAACACCGGGGAGCTGTTTTTT
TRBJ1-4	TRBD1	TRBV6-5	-	CASNPPGQGNEKLFF	TGTGCCAGCAATCCACCGGGACAGGGTAACGAAAAACTGTTTTTT
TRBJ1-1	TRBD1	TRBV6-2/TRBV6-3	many	CASSNMDRSYEAFF	TGTGCCAGCAGTAACATGGACAGGTCGTATGAAGCTTTCTTT
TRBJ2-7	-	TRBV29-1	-	CSVEVPGVPTYEQYF	TGCAGCGTTGAAGTGCCGGGGGTTCCAACCTACGAGCAGTACTTC
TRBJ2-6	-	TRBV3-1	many	CASRPGTGANVLTF	TGTGCCAGCCGCCCCGGGACTGGGGCCAACGTCCTGACTTTC
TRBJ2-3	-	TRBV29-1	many	CSVLHGSSTDTQYF	TGCAGCGTCCTACATGGAAGCAGCACAGATACGCAGTATTTT
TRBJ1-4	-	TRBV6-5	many	CASSLRTGPNEKLFF	TGTGCCAGCAGCTTGAGGACGGGTCCCAATGAAAAACTGTTTTTT
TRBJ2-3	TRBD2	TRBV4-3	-	CASSQESRGGWRDTQYF	TGCGCCAGCAGCCAAGAGTCGCGGGGGGGTTGGCGGGATACGCAGTATTTT
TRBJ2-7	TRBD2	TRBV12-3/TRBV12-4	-	CASRGGLGEQYF	TGTGCCTCCCGGGGGGGCTTGGGGGAGCAGTACTTC
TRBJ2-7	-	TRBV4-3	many	CASSQEVLGSYEQYF	TGCGCCAGCAGCCAAGAAGTACTGGGGTCCTACGAGCAGTACTTC
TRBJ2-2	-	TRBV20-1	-	CSAGPGTTSTGELFF	TGCAGTGCTGGACCCGGGACAACGAGCACCGGGGAGCTGTTTTTT
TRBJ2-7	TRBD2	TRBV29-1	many	CSVVGLAGAYEQYF	TGCAGCGTTGTGGGACTAGCGGGGGCCTACGAGCAGTACTTC
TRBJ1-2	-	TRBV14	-	CASSQGGAYGYTF	TGTGCCAGCAGCCAAGGGGGGGCCTATGGCTACACCTTC
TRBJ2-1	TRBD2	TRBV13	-	CASSSGLSPRVGQFF	TGTGCCAGCAGCTCGGGACTAAGCCCCCGCGTCGGGCAGTTCTTC
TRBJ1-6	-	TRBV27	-	CASSLRPSSYNSPLHF	TGTGCCAGCAGTTTACGACCAAGCTCCTATAATTCACCCCTCCACTTT
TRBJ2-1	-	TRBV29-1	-	CSARGQGLYEQFF	TGCAGCGCCCGCGGTCAGGGTTTATACGAGCAGTTCTTC
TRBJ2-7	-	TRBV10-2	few	CASSELQLFWEQYF	TGCGCCAGCAGTGAGCTTCAGCTATTCTGGGAGCAGTACTTC
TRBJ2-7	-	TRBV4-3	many	CASSQDLGPYYEQYF	TGCGCCAGCAGCCAAGACCTTGGACCGTACTACGAGCAGTACTTC
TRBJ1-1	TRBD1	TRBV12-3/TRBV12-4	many	CASSLGDRVYTEAFF	TGTGCCAGCAGCTTAGGGGACAGGGTTTACACTGAAGCTTTCTTT
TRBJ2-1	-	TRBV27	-	CASSTGSVEQFF	TGTGCCAGCAGCACAGGATCGGTTGAGCAGTTCTTC
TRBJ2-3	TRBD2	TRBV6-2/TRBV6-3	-	CASSFISGRLTSTDTQYF	TGTGCCAGCAGTTTCATCAGCGGGAGACTGACTAGCACAGATACGCAGTATTTT
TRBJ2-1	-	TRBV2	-	CASSVWGYNEQFF	TGTGCCAGCAGTGTTTGGGGTTACAATGAGCAGTTCTTC
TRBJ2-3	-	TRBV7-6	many	CASSLLGSVSTDTQYF	TGTGCCAGCAGCTTACTCGGATCCGTTAGCACAGATACGCAGTATTTT
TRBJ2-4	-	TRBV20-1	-	CSAPRQARSGIQYF	TGCAGTGCTCCCCGACAGGCCCGGAGTGGCATTCAGTACTTC
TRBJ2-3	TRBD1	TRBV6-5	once	CASSYTRSTGDTTDTQYF	TGTGCCAGCAGTTACACCCGATCGACAGGGGATACCACAGATACGCAATATTTT
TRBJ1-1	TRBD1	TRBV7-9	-	CASSFPGQGAEAFF	TGTGCCAGCAGCTTTCCGGGACAGGGTGCTGAAGCTTTCTTT
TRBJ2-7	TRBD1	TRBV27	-	CASSAGTGFEQYF	TGTGCCAGCAGTGCCGGGACAGGCTTCGAGCAGTACTTC
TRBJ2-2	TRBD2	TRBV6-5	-	CASSYSGLAGGGGTGELFF	TGTGCCAGCAGTTACTCCGGACTAGCGGGAGGGGGGGGCACCGGGGAGCTGTTTTTT
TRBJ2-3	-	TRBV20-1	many	CSVGYSDTQYF	TGCAGTGTCGGATATTCAGATACGCAGTATTTT
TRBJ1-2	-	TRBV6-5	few	CASSYSDRTNYGYTF	TGTGCCAGCAGTTACTCAGACAGAACTAACTATGGCTACACCTTC
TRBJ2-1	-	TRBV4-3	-	CASSLKPGDSYNEQFF	TGCGCCAGCAGCCTAAAACCGGGGGACTCCTACAATGAGCAGTTCTTC
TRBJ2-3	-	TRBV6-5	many	CASWAWGALDTQYF	TGTGCCAGCTGGGCCTGGGGGGCATTAGATACGCAGTATTTT
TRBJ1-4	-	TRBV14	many	CASSQDLGGYEEKLFF	TGTGCCAGCAGCCAAGATTTAGGGGGGTACGAAGAAAAACTGTTTTTT
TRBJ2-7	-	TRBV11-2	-	CASTLRVDRTYEQYF	TGTGCCAGCACCTTAAGGGTGGATCGGACGTACGAGCAGTACTTC
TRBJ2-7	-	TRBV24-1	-	CATSEDSYEQYF	TGTGCCACCAGTGAGGACAGCTACGAGCAGTACTTC
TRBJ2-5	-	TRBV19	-	CASSIGGGIQETQYF	TGTGCCAGTAGTATAGGAGGGGGAATCCAAGAGACCCAGTACTTC
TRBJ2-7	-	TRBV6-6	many	CASSPRMYEQYF	TGTGCCAGCAGCCCCAGAATGTACGAGCAGTACTTC
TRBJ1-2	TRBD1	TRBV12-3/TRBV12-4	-	CASSLTGGVASYGYTF	TGTGCCAGCAGTTTGACAGGGGGGGTGGCTAGCTATGGCTACACCTTC
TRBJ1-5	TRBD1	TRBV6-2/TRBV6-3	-	CASSLTTRTGGFSYSNQPQHF	TGTGCCAGCAGTTTAACGACGAGGACAGGGGGCTTCTCTTATAGCAATCAGCCCCAGCATTTT
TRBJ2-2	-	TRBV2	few	CASISTVDENTGELFF	TGTGCCAGCATTTCGACGGTAGATGAGAACACCGGGGAGCTGTTTTTT
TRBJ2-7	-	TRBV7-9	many	CASSPSAVYEQYF	TGTGCCAGCAGCCCATCGGCTGTCTACGAGCAGTACTTC
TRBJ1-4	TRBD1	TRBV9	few	CASSPRRDREGGGEKLFF	TGTGCCAGCAGCCCGCGCCGGGACAGGGAAGGCGGGGGGGAAAAACTGTTTTTT